This TCR beta chain was captured in a study of blood T cell repertoires in COVID-19. Study details: COVID-19 samples from acute and convalescent phases originated in the United States, Italy and Spain. T cells, B-cell-depleted T cells, or PBMCs provided the cDNA or gDNA that served as material.

Method: immunoSEQ multiplex PCR; TCRdb's copy keeps in-frame clones and lacks some. The sample includes roughly 360,000 clones, roughly four fifths of them seen just once. The CDR3 is made up of 17 amino acids. Germline V lookup: CDR1 SGHTA, CDR2 FQGNSA. V shed 6 bases and J 5 bases; nucleotides not matched to a gene: 17. Individuals drawn from about 26 US areas were roughly 18 to 95 years old. The source material was PBMCs or T cells enriched from blood (not recorded which). The sequence was collected from a woman aged 45-65 years who had recovered from COVID-19. The rearrangement joins TRBV7-2 to TRBJ1-1; 8 positions match TRBD1. CDR3 in amino acids: CASRAGQGGVWATEAFF. CDR3 nucleotides: TGTGCCAGCAGAGCAGGACAGGGAGGGGTCTGGGCAACTGAAGCTTTCTTT. Full variable domain (remainder filled in from reference TRBV7-2 and TRBJ1-1): GAGVSQSPSNKVTEKGKDVELRCDPISGHTALYWYRQSLGQGLEFLIYFQGNSAPDKSGLPSDRFSAERTGGSVSTLTIQRTQQEDSAVYLCASRAGQGGVWATEAFFGQGTRLTVV.